This T cell receptor (beta chain) was documented in a study of blood T cells in healthy people across ages. This clonotype was seen ten or more times. Through a sample-barcoded 5' primer and a J-beta primer mix, a second PCR was run for roughly 6 to 12 cycles. TCRdb called the 5' RACE reads again in MiXCR, with one record for every CDR3 protein. The table records about 1,500,000 distinct CDR3 sequences, roughly 40% of them present only once. V lost 4 bases and J lost 0, with 17 bases in between. Germline CDR1 is WSHSY and CDR2 is SAAADI. CDR3 length: 17 residues. The genes are TRBV10-2 and TRBJ2-3; D possibly corresponds to TRBD2 (6 bases). The sequenced sample was blood. The clonotype originates from a woman aged 18-29 years in good health. The CDR3 sequence: CASSVPPAGPSTDTQYF. Written as DNA, the CDR3 is TGCGCCAGCAGTGTCCCCCCCGCGGGGCCCAGCACAGATACGCAGTATTTT.